One and the same sample provided the 17 T cell receptor beta chains below, sequenced in a study of T cells in Graves' hyperthyroidism and ophthalmopathy. TCR beta CDR3 region amplification was performed from RNA transcripts. First-round RT-PCR of the TCR CDR3 relied on the HTBI primer set. Using its own MiXCR run on the multiplex PCR reads, TCRdb lists one record per CDR3 protein. The data hold roughly 180,000 distinct CDR3 sequences, with 9.4% observed a single time. The sequenced material came from blood. The origin of the receptors is a woman aged 18-30 years with Graves' hyperthyroidism that later progressed to Graves' ophthalmopathy.

This clonotype occurred many times. The genes are TRBV11-2 and TRBJ2-2, with 10 bases fitting TRBD2. Germline CDR1 SGHAT, CDR2 FQNNGV. Trimming at V came to 5 bases and at J to 3 bases, leaving 15 bases not matched to a gene. The CDR3 has 19 amino acids. In nucleotides, the CDR3 is TGTGCCAGCAGCCCCGGAGGGAGCGGGAGGGCCTCGGACACCGGGGAGCTGTTTTTT. It encodes CASSPGGSGRASDTGELFF.

This clonotype was recorded at least ten times. The chain uses TRBV30 and TRBJ1-2; 10 bases align to TRBD1. V was clipped by 3 bases and J by 8 bases; unmatched bases: 3. This CDR3 has 12 amino acids. CDR1 and CDR2 (germline): GTSNPN, SVGIG (reference sequence). The DNA of the CDR3 is TGTGCCTGGAGGGGGACAGGGGCGGGCTACACCTTC. It yields the protein CAWRGTGAGYTF.

Ten or more counts support this clonotype. The gene calls are TRBV7-8 and TRBJ2-7; perhaps D is TRBD1 or TRBD2 (5 bases each). V was cut by 5 bases and J by 3 bases, with 17 bases left in between. The CDR3 spans 15 residues. Germline lookup yields CDR1 SGHVS and CDR2 FQNEAQ. CDR3 bases: TGTGCCAGCAGCCATCGGGGCGGAACCTACTACGAGCAGTACTTC. This translates into CASSHRGGTYYEQYF.

This clonotype has a handful of counts. The CDR3 loop reads CATSRVKTYGLAGGNYYNEQFF. CDR3 nucleotides: TGTGCCACCAGCAGAGTCAAAACCTACGGACTAGCGGGTGGAAATTATTACAATGAGCAGTTCTTC. The chain carries TRBV15 and TRBJ2-1, with 11 bases matching TRBD2. With V trimmed by 1 base and J by 4 bases, 21 bases remained unmatched. CDR1 and CDR2 from the germline V gene are LNHNV and YYDKDF (reference sequence). This CDR3 is 22 amino acids long.

This clonotype has just a few counts. Given a much more abundant clone one base away, this may be a read error. The genes are TRBV12-3 or TRBV12-4 and TRBJ1-1; a weak D match, TRBD1 (6 bases). This CDR3 has 15 amino acids. The CDR3 DNA is TGTGCCAGCGGTTTAGCAGGACAGAGACCTCCTGAAGCTTTCTTT. Encoded protein: CASGLAGQRPPEAFF.

This chain links TRBV19 with TRBJ2-7, with D possibly called TRBD1 or TRBD2 (5 bases each). Germline CDR1 reads LNHDA; CDR2 reads SQIVND (reference sequence). The CDR3 spans 13 residues. The V gene lost 5 bases and the J gene lost 7 bases, with 15 bases spanning the gap. CDR3 DNA: TGTGCCAGTAGTCCCAGTGGGGGTCAAGAGCAGTACTTC. It is translated as CASSPSGGQEQYF.

V and J are TRBV6-1 and TRBJ2-6, with 11 bases fitting TRBD1. Trimming at V came to 4 bases and at J to 1 base, leaving 3 bases not matched to a gene. The CDR3 runs 17 residues. Germline loops: CDR1 MNHNS, CDR2 SASEGT. CDR3 DNA sequence: TGTGCCAGCAGTGGGACAGGGGGCGGGTCTGGGGCCAACGTCCTGACTTTC. It translates to CASSGTGGGSGANVLTF.

This clonotype was detected only a few times. J is TRBJ1-1 and V is TRBV19, with TRBD1 matching over 7 bases. V lost 8 bases and J lost 1; bases outside the gene matches: 10. CDR3 size: 15 residues. The V gene's germline CDR1 is LNHDA and CDR2 SQIVND (reference sequence). CDR3 protein: CASLDRTGANTEAFF. The DNA for the CDR3 is TGTGCCAGTCTCGATCGAACAGGGGCGAACACTGAAGCTTTCTTT.

This clonotype was seen more than once but under ten times. This sequence joins TRBV25-1 and TRBJ2-1; D is perhaps TRBD2 (5 bases). V was shortened by 0 bases and J by 0 bases, with 27 bases between the two germline ends. Germline CDR1 is MGHDK and CDR2 is SYGVNS. There are 22 residues in the CDR3. The CDR3 DNA reads as TGTGCCAGCAGTGAATATGGGCCGATAGCGAGCATTAGTAGCCGCTCCTACAATGAGCAGTTCTTC. The encoded protein is CASSEYGPIASISSRSYNEQFF.

This clonotype was seen ten or more times. The chain joins TRBV5-5 to TRBJ1-2; D not certain. CDR1 is SGHKS, CDR2 YYEKEE, per germline (reference sequence). This CDR3 has 15 amino acids. The V end lost 1 base, the J end lost 0 bases, and 10 bases lay between the germline ends. The CDR3 nucleotides read TGTGCCAGCAGCTTGAGAAGAGATCCTAACTATGGCTACACCTTC. Translation gives CASSLRRDPNYGYTF.

This clonotype was detected a few times. This chain joins TRBV5-6 and TRBJ2-7, with 7 bases lining up with TRBD2. The junction had 2 bases not matched to a gene; V was cut back by 2 bases and J by 3 bases. This CDR3 is built from 13 residues. CDR1 and CDR2 (germline): SGHDT, YYEEEE. CDR3 bases: TGTGCCAGCAGCTTTAGGGAGGGCTACGAGCAGTACTTC. Its protein product is CASSFREGYEQYF.

This clonotype occurred many times. The chain uses TRBV30 and TRBJ2-1; D is possibly TRBD1 (6 bases). This CDR3 spans 12 amino acids. CDR1 GTSNPN and CDR2 SVGIG come from the germline V gene (reference sequence). Trimming pared 0 bases from V and 9 bases from J, leaving 9 bases between. The CDR3 loop is CAWSVGGSEQFF. In nucleotides, the CDR3 is TGTGCCTGGAGTGTAGGGGGAAGTGAGCAGTTCTTC. Supplemented by reference TRBV30 and TRBJ2-1, the full variable domain reads SQTIHQWPATLVQPVGSPLSLECTVEGTSNPNLYWYRQAAGRGLQLLFYSVGIGQISSEVPQNLSASRPQDRQFILSSKKLLLSDSGFYLCAWSVGGSEQFFGPGTRLTVL.

V and J are TRBV18 and TRBJ2-5; D possibly corresponds to TRBD2 (6 bases). Germline-derived CDR1 and CDR2 are KGHSH and LQKENI. This CDR3 comprises 13 residues. Trimming left V 2 bases short and J 4 bases short, with 8 bases between. The CDR3 region has the DNA TGTGCCAGCTCACCAGGGAGGTTAGAGACCCAGTACTTC. Its translation: CASSPGRLETQYF.

This clonotype was observed many times. This CDR3 is CASSQVSRAPTDTQYF. The CDR3 DNA reads as TGTGCCAGCAGCCAAGTATCACGGGCCCCGACAGATACGCAGTATTTT. The V gene is TRBV3-1, the J gene TRBJ2-3, with D unclear. CDR1 LGHDT and CDR2 YNNKEL come from the germline V gene (reference sequence). Trimming stripped 1 base from V and 3 bases from J, with 14 bases between. This CDR3 region has 16 residues.

This clonotype was recorded many times. The chain carries TRBV30 and TRBJ2-1; D remains ambiguous. CDR3 length equals 11 residues. V lost 0 bases and J 9 bases, leaving 6 bases between the germline ends. Germline V CDR1 and CDR2: GTSNPN, SVGIG (reference sequence). Here the CDR3 DNA reads TGTGCCTGGAGTGTGTGGGGTGAGCAGTTCTTC. This translates into CAWSVWGEQFF. Filled out from reference TRBV30 and TRBJ2-1, the complete variable domain reads SQTIHQWPATLVQPVGSPLSLECTVEGTSNPNLYWYRQAAGRGLQLLFYSVGIGQISSEVPQNLSASRPQDRQFILSSKKLLLSDSGFYLCAWSVWGEQFFGPGTRLTVL.

This clonotype appeared many times. V is TRBV7-2 and J is TRBJ2-1; D not resolved. V was cut by 6 bases and J by 7 bases, with 10 bases left in between. This CDR3 comprises 12 residues. The V gene's germline CDR1 is SGHTA and CDR2 FQGNSA. The DNA of the CDR3 is TGTGCCAGCAGGGCAATGGGTAATGAGCAGTTCTTC. This gives the protein CASRAMGNEQFF.

This clonotype was observed many times. The genes are TRBV7-7 and TRBJ2-1; 9 bases are a match to TRBD2. Germline V gene lookup returns CDR1 SSHAT and CDR2 FNYEAQ (reference sequence). The length of the CDR3 is 15 residues. After removal of 7 bases from V and 8 bases from J, the junction contained 12 bases not matched to a gene. Written as DNA, the CDR3 is TGTGCCAGCACCCCCCTAGCGGGAAATGGGCATGAGCAGTTCTTC. This sequence encodes CASTPLAGNGHEQFF.